This TCR beta chain was obtained from a study of Graves' ophthalmopathy and Graves' hyperthyroidism listed by TCRdb under 2018. Notes on the research overall: Peripheral blood samples were taken at the time of initial diagnosis, before any treatment was given. To tell Graves' ophthalmopathy apart from Graves' hyperthyroidism, and to predict which patients would progress to ophthalmopathy, the study relied on TCR beta repertoire signatures. In total, some 130 blood samples were TCR-sequenced: around 42 ophthalmopathy, under 80 hyperthyroidism and some 17 hyperthyroidism-to-ophthalmopathy patients. To explore V-J signatures that distinguish ophthalmopathy from hyperthyroidism, a discovery set of 100 patients was enrolled, made up of more than 40 with ophthalmopathy and under 65 with stable hyperthyroidism. An independent validation cohort comprised some 18 hyperthyroidism patients and 15 to 17 patients who later progressed from hyperthyroidism to ophthalmopathy. In about six hyperthyroidism patients, the T-cell repertoires found in thyroid tissue were compared with those found in blood. After sampling, hyperthyroidism patients received methimazole starting at 30 mg daily, and ophthalmopathy patients received high-dose intravenous methylprednisolone. The paper as a whole reports these results and caveats: Sample size was not predetermined statistically, and investigators were not blinded to group allocation. In validation, the model predicted ophthalmopathy progression with about 71% sensitivity and roughly 72% specificity; fewer than 15 predicted patients were CT-confirmed with GO in a median of 6.5 months. In cross-validation, the 13-signature model distinguished ophthalmopathy from stable hyperthyroidism with approximately 88% sensitivity and 81% to 83% specificity, and in the test set the corresponding values were around 80% and 75%. Among expanded thyroid clonotypes with frequency above 0.001, most also showed up in blood, which suggests that blood repertoires may reflect the thyroid immune response.

TCR beta CDR3 regions were amplified from RNA transcripts for repertoire sequencing. The first round was an RT-PCR using HTBI primers with the Qiagen OneStep RT-PCR kit, and this first round was followed by a second-round multiplex PCR, then size selection and purification. The libraries underwent paired-end sequencing with 100 bp reads on an Illumina HiSeq2000. The original pipeline was this. SOAPnuke was used to process the reads, removing any read that contained adapters or uncalled bases, had a mean Phred below 15, or lacked an exact match to the constant primer or identifier. COPE v1.2.5 was used to merge high-quality paired reads. Each unique nucleotide sequence was treated as a clonotype, and MiTCR v1.1 was used to align the clonotypes to the IMGT TRB V, D and J references. The analysis was limited to V-J combinations with a frequency above 0.0001, which together covered 99.2% of repertoires. For each V-J combination, a TCR clonal expansion and chaos score was defined as the ratio of F50 clonal expansion to chaos observed in the TCRdist matrix. Features were reduced by Welch's t-statistics and random forest to more than 10 V-J combinations, which fed a naive Bayes classifier. The similarity between thyroid and blood repertoires was quantified using the Morisita-Horn index. TCRdb trimmed public reads at Q25 via fastp, called clones via MiXCR and kept in-frame beta chains. Identical CDR3 proteins give one entry, which carries the most common genes and DNA. Clone size and V and J calls follow TCRdb, not the original study. The sample has hundreds of thousands of distinct CDR3 sequences on record, 40% of them singletons. The top ten clonotypes cover about 40% of the sample.

This clonotype turned up a few times. Its antigen remains undetermined. No base quality values were provided; no much bigger clone lies one nucleotide off. The CDR3 goes from the cysteine to the phenylalanine over 15 residues. The CDR3 DNA has 45 bases and is translated from base 1. From a lookup of the germline V gene, CDR1 and CDR2 are MGHDK and SYGVNS. V and J are truncated by 3 bases and 4 bases respectively, leaving an intervening sequence of 15 bases. Ophthalmopathy patients were characterized by moderately to severely active disease, a Clinical Activity Score of at least 3, a NOSPECS grade of at least 4, and a disease duration under 3 months. Patients with other autoimmune diseases, uncontrolled infections, pregnancy or lactation were excluded from the study. Clinical symptoms, serum thyroxine, TRAb, thyroid ultrasound and orbital computed tomography were used for diagnosis. Using Ficoll-Paque density gradient centrifugation, PBMCs were isolated from less than 13 ml of fresh peripheral blood. Total RNA was extracted using Trizol reagent, and RNA quality was checked on an Agilent 2100 Bioanalyzer.

Sequenced material: peripheral blood. The receptor comes from an adult man with Graves' ophthalmopathy. The rearrangement joined TRBV25-1 to TRBJ2-5, with the D gene call left open. For the CDR3, the sequence is CASSDSAGHRETQYF. The DNA reads as follows: TGTGCCAGCAGTGATAGTGCCGGGCACCGAGAGACCCAGTACTTC.